This T cell receptor (beta chain) originates from a study of T cells in Graves' hyperthyroidism and ophthalmopathy. Amplified regions were TCR beta CDR3 sequences from RNA transcripts. The TCR CDR3 first-round RT-PCR relied on the HTBI primer set. TCRdb analysed the multiplex PCR reads with MiXCR anew, one entry per CDR3 protein. The sample includes some 510,000 distinct CDR3 sequences, about 43% seen only once; the top ten take 8.2%. General study points: Ophthalmopathy and stable hyperthyroidism were separated by a 13 V-J model.

Germline V lookup: CDR1 SEHNR, CDR2 FQNEAQ (reference sequence). The CDR3 sequence is 13 residues long. V lost 5 bases and J 5 bases, leaving 12 bases between the germline ends. Hyperthyroidism was newly diagnosed in patients aged 18 to 65 (duration under 2 months). As to this clonotype: What it binds is unknown.

This clonotype was obtained from a woman aged 18-29 years with Graves' hyperthyroidism. This chain uses TRBV7-9 with TRBJ1-1; D is unclear. Source material: peripheral blood or thyroid tissue (not recorded which). CDR3 sequence: CASSPIEGTEAFF. In nucleotides, the CDR3 is TGTGCCAGCAGCCCTATAGAAGGTACTGAAGCTTTCTTT.